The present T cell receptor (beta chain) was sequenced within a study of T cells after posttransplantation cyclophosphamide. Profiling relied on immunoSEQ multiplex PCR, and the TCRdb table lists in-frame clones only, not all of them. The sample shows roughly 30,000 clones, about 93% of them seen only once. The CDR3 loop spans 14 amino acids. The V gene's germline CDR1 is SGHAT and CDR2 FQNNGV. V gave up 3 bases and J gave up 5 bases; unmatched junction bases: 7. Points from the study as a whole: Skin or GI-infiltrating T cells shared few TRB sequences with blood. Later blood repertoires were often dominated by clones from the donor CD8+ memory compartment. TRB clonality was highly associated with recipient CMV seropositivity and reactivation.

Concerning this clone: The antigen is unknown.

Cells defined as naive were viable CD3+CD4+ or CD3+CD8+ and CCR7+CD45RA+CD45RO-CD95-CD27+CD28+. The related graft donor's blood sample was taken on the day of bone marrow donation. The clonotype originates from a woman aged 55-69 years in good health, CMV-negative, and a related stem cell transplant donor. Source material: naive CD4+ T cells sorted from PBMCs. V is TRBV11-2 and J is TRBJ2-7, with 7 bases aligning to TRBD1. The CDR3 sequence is CASSFVTGLDEQYF. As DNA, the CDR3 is TGTGCCAGCAGCTTTGTGACAGGGCTGGACGAGCAGTACTTC.